The rows below give T cell receptor beta chains drawn from one sample of a study of early T cells in non-severe SARS-CoV-2 infection. TCRdb re-called the 5' RACE reads with MiXCR, one entry per CDR3 protein. The repertoire includes 32,000 or so distinct CDR3 sequences, around 9% of them detected once, and approximately 13% sits in the top ten. The sequenced sample consisted of whole blood. The receptors here all came from an adult who was a healthcare worker with PCR-confirmed SARS-CoV-2 infection or an uninfected control (not recorded which). Each CDR3 is given with its conserved first and last residue. The D gene is left open where the match is weak. Expanded clones get a size class; other rows say once, few or many, or leave the size out.

TRBJ2-7 | many | TRBV9 | . | CASSVDPGVNEQYF | TGTGCCAGCAGCGTAGACCCGGGCGTCAACGAGCAGTACTTC
TRBJ2-7 | few | TRBV12-2 | . | CASRSLSGGRSSYEQYF | TGTGCAAGTCGCTCCCTTTCAGGGGGACGGAGCTCCTACGAGCAGTACTTC
TRBJ2-7 | many | TRBV19 | . | CASSIGRDAAYEQYF | TGTGCCAGTAGTATTGGCAGAGATGCGGCCTACGAGCAGTACTTC
TRBJ2-1 | many | TRBV18 | . | CASSPKQGNEQFF | TGTGCCAGCTCACCAAAACAGGGCAATGAGCAGTTCTTC
TRBJ2-7 | many | TRBV20-1 | TRBD1 | CSARGGGQGSYEQYF | TGCAGTGCTAGAGGGGGGGGACAGGGTTCCTACGAGCAGTACTTC
TRBJ2-3 | many | TRBV5-1 | TRBD2 | CASQRGGSTDTQYF | TGCGCCAGCCAACGGGGGGGTAGCACAGATACGCAGTATTTT
TRBJ2-3 | many | TRBV20-1 | . | CSGKQGGADTQYF | TGCAGTGGGAAGCAGGGGGGCGCAGATACGCAGTATTTT
TRBJ2-7 | few | TRBV20-1 | . | CSARPQGSSYEQYF | TGCAGTGCTAGGCCCCAGGGTAGCTCCTACGAGCAGTACTTC
TRBJ2-1 | many | TRBV29-1 | TRBD2 | CSAQSGGARNEQFF | TGCAGCGCACAGAGCGGGGGGGCCCGCAATGAGCAGTTCTTC
TRBJ1-2 | few | TRBV12-3/TRBV12-4 | . | CASSFGSRDGYTF | TGTGCCAGCAGTTTTGGGTCCAGGGATGGCTACACCTTC
TRBJ2-5 | . | TRBV29-1 | . | CSVVWGKETQYF | TGCAGCGTTGTATGGGGGAAAGAGACCCAGTACTTC
TRBJ2-7 | few | TRBV4-1 | TRBD1 | CASSQYRTGSEQYF | TGCGCCAGCAGCCAATACCGGACAGGGAGCGAGCAGTACTTC
TRBJ2-1 | many | TRBV9 | TRBD1 | CASSRPGQVYNEQFF | TGTGCCAGCAGCCGACCGGGACAGGTTTACAATGAGCAGTTCTTC
TRBJ2-3 | . | TRBV4-3 | . | CASSQAARGGGAADTQYF | TGCGCCAGCAGCCAAGCCGCTCGGGGAGGGGGGGCAGCAGATACGCAGTATTTT
TRBJ1-2 | . | TRBV15 | . | CATSRDQARVLGYTF | TGTGCCACCAGCAGAGACCAAGCCAGGGTCTTAGGCTACACCTTC
TRBJ1-5 | many | TRBV19 | . | CASSIGASNQPQHF | TGTGCCAGTAGTATAGGGGCAAGCAATCAGCCCCAGCATTTT
TRBJ2-3 | . | TRBV29-1 | . | CSVGGVGTDTQYF | TGCAGCGTTGGCGGTGTCGGCACAGATACGCAGTATTTT
TRBJ2-2 | many | TRBV2 | . | CASSEARGNTGELFF | TGTGCCAGCAGTGAAGCGCGCGGGAACACCGGGGAGCTGTTTTTT
TRBJ2-7 | few | TRBV7-8 | . | CASSLGGQLTEQYF | TGTGCCAGCAGCTTAGGGGGTCAGCTTACCGAGCAGTACTTC
TRBJ2-5 | few | TRBV12-3/TRBV12-4 | TRBD2 | CASTGSGGTFQETQYF | TGTGCCAGCACGGGAAGCGGGGGAACTTTCCAAGAGACCCAGTACTTC
TRBJ1-5 | medium-sized | TRBV7-2 | . | CASSFFNQPQHF | TGTGCCAGCAGCTTTTTTAATCAGCCCCAGCATTTT
TRBJ1-1 | many | TRBV18 | . | CASSGGLNTEAFF | TGTGCCAGCTCGGGGGGACTGAACACTGAAGCTTTCTTT
TRBJ2-3 | many | TRBV10-3 | TRBD1 | CAISIAAGTGNTDTQYF | TGTGCCATCAGTATCGCAGCCGGGACAGGGAACACAGATACGCAGTATTTT
TRBJ2-1 | many | TRBV12-3/TRBV12-4 | . | CASSPGGPYLNEQFF | TGTGCCAGCAGTCCTGGGGGGCCCTACTTAAATGAGCAGTTCTTC
TRBJ2-2 | many | TRBV12-3/TRBV12-4 | . | CASSLARRVEFNTGELFF | TGTGCCAGCAGTTTGGCTCGCAGGGTAGAGTTTAACACCGGGGAGCTGTTTTTT
TRBJ2-3 | many | TRBV19 | . | CASSVWGPTDTQYF | TGTGCCAGTAGTGTGTGGGGCCCAACAGATACGCAGTATTTT
TRBJ2-7 | few | TRBV10-3 | . | CATSNHEQYF | TGTGCCACTTCCAACCACGAGCAGTACTTC
TRBJ1-4 | . | TRBV7-2 | . | CASTDGEKLFF | TGTGCCAGCACCGATGGCGAAAAACTGTTTTTT
TRBJ2-3 | many | TRBV29-1 | . | CSVRGVLGTDTQYF | TGCAGCGTTCGCGGGGTCCTTGGCACAGATACGCAGTATTTT
TRBJ2-7 | few | TRBV12-3/TRBV12-4 | TRBD1 | CASSSDRVTYEQYF | TGTGCCAGCAGTTCAGACAGGGTTACCTACGAGCAGTACTTC
TRBJ1-5 | . | TRBV3-1 | . | CASSQEWQGRQPQHF | TGTGCCAGCAGCCAAGAGTGGCAGGGTAGGCAGCCCCAGCATTTT
TRBJ1-3 | many | TRBV20-1 | . | CSASRTSSGNTIYF | TGCAGTGCTAGTCGGACCAGCTCTGGAAACACCATATATTTT
TRBJ2-7 | many | TRBV27 | TRBD2 | CASSFRGGYEQYF | TGTGCCAGCAGTTTCCGGGGGGGCTACGAGCAGTACTTC
TRBJ2-2 | many | TRBV15 | . | CATTSGNTGELFF | TGTGCCACCACTTCAGGGAACACCGGGGAGCTGTTTTTT
TRBJ1-6 | many | TRBV4-3 | . | CASSQEFARLEGWDSPLHF | TGCGCCAGCAGCCAAGAGTTCGCCAGGTTGGAAGGTTGGGATTCACCCCTCCACTTT
TRBJ2-1 | medium-sized | TRBV7-2 | TRBD1 | CASSRDSPSPWEQFF | TGTGCCAGCAGCAGGGACAGTCCTTCACCATGGGAGCAGTTCTTC
TRBJ1-1 | few | TRBV12-3/TRBV12-4 | . | CASSFGDTGTEAFF | TGTGCCAGCAGTTTTGGGGACACCGGCACTGAAGCTTTCTTT
TRBJ2-4 | . | TRBV20-1 | . | CSASLGGLKNIQYF | TGCAGTGCTAGCCTGGGGGGTCTCAAAAACATTCAGTACTTC
TRBJ2-7 | many | TRBV2 | TRBD2 | CASSGGGGLNEQYF | TGTGCCAGCAGTGGTGGCGGGGGGTTGAACGAGCAGTACTTC
TRBJ2-7 | many | TRBV25-1 | TRBD1 | CASSGRGPRASEQYF | TGTGCCTCCTCGGGCAGGGGGCCGCGGGCTAGCGAGCAGTACTTC
TRBJ1-3 | . | TRBV7-2 | . | CASSPPSDGLNTIYF | TGTGCCAGCAGCCCCCCATCGGACGGATTAAACACCATATATTTT
TRBJ2-3 | many | TRBV3-1 | . | CASRLWGSTSTDTQYF | TGTGCCAGCAGACTTTGGGGGTCGACTAGCACAGATACGCAGTATTTT
TRBJ1-4 | few | TRBV9 | TRBD1 | CASSEYRGVGEKLFF | TGTGCCAGCAGCGAGTACAGGGGCGTGGGTGAAAAACTGTTTTTT
TRBJ2-1 | many | TRBV7-6 | . | CASSLMYQDNEQFF | TGTGCCAGCAGCTTAATGTACCAGGACAATGAGCAGTTCTTC
TRBJ2-2 | few | TRBV19 | . | CASIAMQPSTGELFF | TGTGCCAGTATTGCCATGCAGCCTTCCACCGGGGAGCTGTTTTTT
TRBJ1-5 | few | TRBV6-2/TRBV6-3 | . | CASSYPTGFSNQPQHF | TGTGCCAGCAGTTACCCAACCGGGTTTAGCAATCAGCCCCAGCATTTT
TRBJ1-4 | many | TRBV27 | TRBD1 | CASSLKGRGYTNEKLFF | TGTGCCAGCAGTTTAAAGGGCAGGGGGTATACTAATGAAAAACTGTTTTTT
TRBJ2-7 | . | TRBV3-1 | . | CASSQEGRPYEQYF | TGTGCCAGCAGCCAAGAAGGGCGCCCCTACGAGCAGTACTTC
TRBJ2-5 | few | TRBV6-1 | TRBD1 | CASLFRTGQETQYF | TGTGCCAGCCTTTTCCGGACAGGTCAAGAGACCCAGTACTTC
TRBJ2-7 | many | TRBV10-3 | . | CATRGDSGIYEQYF | TGTGCCACGCGCGGGGACAGTGGGATCTACGAGCAGTACTTC